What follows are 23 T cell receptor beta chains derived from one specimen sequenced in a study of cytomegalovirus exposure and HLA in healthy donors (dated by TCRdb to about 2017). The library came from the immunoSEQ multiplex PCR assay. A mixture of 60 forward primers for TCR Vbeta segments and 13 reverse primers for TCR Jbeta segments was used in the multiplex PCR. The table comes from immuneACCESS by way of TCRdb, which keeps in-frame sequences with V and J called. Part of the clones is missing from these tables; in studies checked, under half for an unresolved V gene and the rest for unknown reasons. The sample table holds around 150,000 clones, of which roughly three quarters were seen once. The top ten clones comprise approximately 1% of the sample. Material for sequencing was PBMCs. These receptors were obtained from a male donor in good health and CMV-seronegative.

CDR3 protein: CASSLADRAGDTQYF. In DNA form, the CDR3 reads TGTGCCAGCAGCTTAGCGGACAGGGCGGGAGATACGCAGTATTTT. The genes are TRBV7-6 and TRBJ2-3; 8 positions match TRBD1. The CDR3 covers 15 residues. J was trimmed by 5 bases and V by 0 bases; bases with no gene match: 4. Per the germline V gene, CDR1 is SGHVS and CDR2 is FNYEAQ.

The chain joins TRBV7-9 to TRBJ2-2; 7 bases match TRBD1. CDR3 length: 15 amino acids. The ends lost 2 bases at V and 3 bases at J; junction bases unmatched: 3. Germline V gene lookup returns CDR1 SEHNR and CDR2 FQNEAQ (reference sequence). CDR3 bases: TGTGCCAGCAGCTTAAAGGGGGCGGACACCGGGGAGCTGTTTTTT. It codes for CASSLKGADTGELFF.

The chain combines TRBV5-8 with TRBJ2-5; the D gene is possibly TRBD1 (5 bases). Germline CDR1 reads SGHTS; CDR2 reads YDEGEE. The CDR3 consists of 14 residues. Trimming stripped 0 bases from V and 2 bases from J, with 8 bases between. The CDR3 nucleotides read TGTGCCAGCAGCTTGGGGGGCCATCAAGAGACCCAGTACTTC. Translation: CASSLGGHQETQYF.

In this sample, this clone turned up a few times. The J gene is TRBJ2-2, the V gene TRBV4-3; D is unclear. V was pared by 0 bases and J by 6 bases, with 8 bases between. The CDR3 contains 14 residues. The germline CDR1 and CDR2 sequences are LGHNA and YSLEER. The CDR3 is CASSQERDPGELFF. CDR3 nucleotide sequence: TGCGCCAGCAGCCAAGAACGAGATCCCGGGGAGCTGTTTTTT.

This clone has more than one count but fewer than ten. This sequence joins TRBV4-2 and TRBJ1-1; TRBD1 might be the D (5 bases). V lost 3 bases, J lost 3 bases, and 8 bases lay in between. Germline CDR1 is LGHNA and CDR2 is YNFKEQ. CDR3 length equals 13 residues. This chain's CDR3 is CASSQTAYTEAFF. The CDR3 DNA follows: TGTGCCAGCAGCCAGACAGCTTACACTGAAGCTTTCTTT.

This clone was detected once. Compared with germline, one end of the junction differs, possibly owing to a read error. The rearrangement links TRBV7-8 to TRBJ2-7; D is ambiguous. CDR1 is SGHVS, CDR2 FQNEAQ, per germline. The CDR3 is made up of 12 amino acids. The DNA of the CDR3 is TGTGCCAGCAGCTCAAGCTCAGGCGAGCAGTGCTTC. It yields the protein CASSSSSGEQCF.

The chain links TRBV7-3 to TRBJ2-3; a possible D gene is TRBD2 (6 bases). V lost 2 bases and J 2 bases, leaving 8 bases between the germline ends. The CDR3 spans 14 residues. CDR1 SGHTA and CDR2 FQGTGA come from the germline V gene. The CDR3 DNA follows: TGTGCCAGCAGCTTAGGCGGGGCCACAGATACGCAGTATTTT. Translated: CASSLGGATDTQYF.

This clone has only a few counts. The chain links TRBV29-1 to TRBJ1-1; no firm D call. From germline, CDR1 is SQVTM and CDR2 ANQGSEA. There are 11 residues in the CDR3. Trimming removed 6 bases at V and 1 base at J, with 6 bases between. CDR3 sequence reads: CSVRENTEAFF. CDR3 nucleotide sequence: TGCAGCGTACGGGAGAACACTGAAGCTTTCTTT.

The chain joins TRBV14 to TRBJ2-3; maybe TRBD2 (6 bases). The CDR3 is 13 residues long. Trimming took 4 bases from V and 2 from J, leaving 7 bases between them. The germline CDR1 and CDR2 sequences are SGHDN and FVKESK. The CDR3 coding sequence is TGTGCCAGCAGCCGGGACTTCACAGATACGCAGTATTTT. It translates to CASSRDFTDTQYF.

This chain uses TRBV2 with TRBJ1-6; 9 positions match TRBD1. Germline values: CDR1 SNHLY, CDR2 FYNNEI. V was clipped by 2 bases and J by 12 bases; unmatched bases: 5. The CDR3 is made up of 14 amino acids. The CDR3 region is CASSERTGEGPLHF. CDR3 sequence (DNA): TGTGCCAGCAGTGAAAGGACAGGGGAAGGACCCCTCCACTTT.

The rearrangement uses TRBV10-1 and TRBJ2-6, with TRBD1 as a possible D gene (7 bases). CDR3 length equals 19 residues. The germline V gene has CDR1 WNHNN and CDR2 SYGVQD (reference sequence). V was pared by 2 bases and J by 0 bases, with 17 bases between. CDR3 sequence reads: CASSEDREVVDSGANVLTF. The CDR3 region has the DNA TGCGCCAGCAGTGAGGACAGGGAGGTAGTCGACTCTGGGGCCAACGTCCTGACTTTC.

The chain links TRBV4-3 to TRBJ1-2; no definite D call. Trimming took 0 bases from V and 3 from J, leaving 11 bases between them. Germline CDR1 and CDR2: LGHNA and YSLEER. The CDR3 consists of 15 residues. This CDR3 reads CASSQDKSSDYGYTF. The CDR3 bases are TGCGCCAGCAGCCAAGATAAGAGTTCCGACTATGGCTACACCTTC.

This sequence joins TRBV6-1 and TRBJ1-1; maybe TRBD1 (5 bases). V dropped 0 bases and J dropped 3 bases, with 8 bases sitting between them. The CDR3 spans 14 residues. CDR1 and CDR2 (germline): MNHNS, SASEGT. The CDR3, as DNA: TGTGCCAGCAGTGAAGCTATAGGGGACACTGAAGCTTTCTTT. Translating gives CASSEAIGDTEAFF.

This chain's CDR3 is CAWGGAYEQYF. The CDR3 region has the DNA TGTGCCTGGGGCGGAGCCTACGAGCAGTACTTC. This chain joins TRBV30 and TRBJ2-7; no reliable D call. This CDR3 has 11 residues. Germline-derived CDR1 and CDR2 are GTSNPN and SVGIG (reference sequence). V dropped 5 bases and J dropped 2 bases, with 7 bases sitting between them.

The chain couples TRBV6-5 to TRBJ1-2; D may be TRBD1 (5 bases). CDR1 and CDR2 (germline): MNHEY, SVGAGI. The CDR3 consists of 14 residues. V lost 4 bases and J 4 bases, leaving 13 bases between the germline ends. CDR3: CASSSPRVTYGYTF. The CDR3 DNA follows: TGTGCCAGCAGTTCCCCCAGGGTCACCTATGGCTACACCTTC.

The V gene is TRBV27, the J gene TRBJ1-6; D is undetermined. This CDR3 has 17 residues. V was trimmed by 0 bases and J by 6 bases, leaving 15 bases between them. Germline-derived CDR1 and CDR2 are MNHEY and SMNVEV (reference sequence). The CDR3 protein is CASSLSGEAVPNSPLHF. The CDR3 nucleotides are TGTGCCAGCAGTTTATCTGGGGAGGCCGTCCCTAATTCACCCCTCCACTTT.

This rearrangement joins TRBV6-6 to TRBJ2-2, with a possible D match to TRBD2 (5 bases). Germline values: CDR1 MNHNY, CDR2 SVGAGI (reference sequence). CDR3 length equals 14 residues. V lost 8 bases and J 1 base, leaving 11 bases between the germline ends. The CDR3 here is CASGFRGNTGELFF. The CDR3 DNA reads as TGTGCCAGCGGGTTCCGGGGGAACACCGGGGAGCTGTTTTTT.

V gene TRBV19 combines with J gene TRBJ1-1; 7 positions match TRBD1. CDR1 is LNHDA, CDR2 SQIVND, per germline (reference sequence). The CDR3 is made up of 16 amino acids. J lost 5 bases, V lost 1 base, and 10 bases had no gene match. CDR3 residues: CASSIAWWDRGTEAFF. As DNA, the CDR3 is TGTGCCAGTAGTATAGCGTGGTGGGACAGAGGTACTGAAGCTTTCTTT.

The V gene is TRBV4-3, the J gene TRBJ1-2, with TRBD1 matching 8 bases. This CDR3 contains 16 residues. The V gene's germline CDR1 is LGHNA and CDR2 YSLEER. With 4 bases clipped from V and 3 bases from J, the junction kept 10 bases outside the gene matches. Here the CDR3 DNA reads TGCGCCAGCAGCCTAGGTTGGGGGACAGGCCACTATGGCTACACCTTC. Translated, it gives CASSLGWGTGHYGYTF.

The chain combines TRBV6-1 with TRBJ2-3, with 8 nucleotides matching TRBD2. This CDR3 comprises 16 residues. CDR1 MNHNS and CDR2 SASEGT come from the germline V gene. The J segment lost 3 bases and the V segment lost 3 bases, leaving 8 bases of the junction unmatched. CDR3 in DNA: TGTGCCAGCAGTGAGCTAGACGGGGGGGCAACAGATACGCAGTATTTT. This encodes CASSELDGGATDTQYF.

The CDR3 reads CASGQGANEKLFF. In DNA form, the CDR3 reads TGTGCCAGCGGACAGGGGGCTAATGAAAAACTGTTTTTT. The gene calls are TRBV6-5 and TRBJ1-4, with 10 bases that match TRBD1. The V and J ends lost 8 bases and 3 bases, in that order; junction bases with no gene match: 0. This CDR3 contains 13 residues. Germline-derived CDR1 and CDR2 are MNHEY and SVGAGI.

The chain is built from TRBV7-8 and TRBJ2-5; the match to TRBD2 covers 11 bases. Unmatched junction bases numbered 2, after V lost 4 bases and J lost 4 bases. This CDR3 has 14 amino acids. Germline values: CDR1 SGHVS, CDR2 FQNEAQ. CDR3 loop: CASSSTSGGETQYF. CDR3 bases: TGTGCCAGCAGCTCTACTAGCGGGGGAGAGACCCAGTACTTC.

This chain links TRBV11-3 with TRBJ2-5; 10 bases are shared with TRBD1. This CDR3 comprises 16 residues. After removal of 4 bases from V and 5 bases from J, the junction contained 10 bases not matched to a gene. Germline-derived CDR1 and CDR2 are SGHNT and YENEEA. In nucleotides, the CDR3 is TGTGCCAGCAGCTCGTACCTGACAGGGGGCAGGGAGACCCAGTACTTC. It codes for CASSSYLTGGRETQYF. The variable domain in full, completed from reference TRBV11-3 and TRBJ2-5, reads EAGVVQSPRYKIIEKKQPVAFWCNPISGHNTLYWYLQNLGQGPELLIRYENEEAVDDSQLPKDRFSAERLKGVDSTLKIQPAELGDSAVYLCASSSYLTGGRETQYFGPGTRLLVL.